This is a list of T cell receptor beta chains from one sample in a study of molecular identifiers for immune sequencing clone quantification. One entry per CDR3 protein, called by TCRdb with MiXCR from the PCR reads. Among about 630,000 distinct CDR3 sequences listed, less than 30% were seen once. Input material: naive CD8+ T cells from blood, with Jurkat cell RNA spiked in. The receptors shown here come from a human donor in good health. Some libraries in this study had Jurkat cell RNA spiked in. Both conserved end residues are part of each CDR3. Each record gives: J gene, D gene, clone size, V gene, CDR3 protein, CDR3 DNA. A D gene is named only where the DNA matches it firmly. Expanded clones are given a class, and other clones once, few, many or no size at all.

TRBJ2-5 | NA | NA | TRBV7-8 | CASSFFTETQYF | TGTGCCAGCAGCTTCTTTACGGAGACCCAGTACTTC
TRBJ2-7 | TRBD2 | few | TRBV19 | CASSTGLAGNSYEQYF | TGTGCCAGTAGTACGGGACTAGCGGGAAATTCGTACGAGCAGTACTTC
TRBJ2-7 | TRBD2 | NA | TRBV7-2 | CASSLGAQVGGFYEQYF | TGTGCCAGCAGCTTAGGGGCTCAAGTGGGGGGGTTCTACGAGCAGTACTTC
TRBJ2-2 | TRBD1 | few | TRBV6-5 | CASSYVQGAGELFF | TGTGCCAGCAGTTACGTACAGGGGGCCGGGGAGCTGTTTTTT
TRBJ1-2 | NA | few | TRBV20-1 | CSAVLANTGKQGYTF | TGCAGTGCGGTGTTAGCCAATACAGGGAAGCAAGGCTACACCTTC
TRBJ2-5 | NA | many | TRBV5-5 | CASTEQGSETQYF | TGTGCCAGCACCGAACAGGGTTCGGAGACCCAGTACTTC
TRBJ2-1 | TRBD2 | few | TRBV11-2 | CASSGQAGSSYNEQFF | TGTGCCAGCAGCGGACAAGCGGGGAGCTCCTACAATGAGCAGTTCTTC
TRBJ1-6 | TRBD1 | many | TRBV2 | CASFEGTGDNSPLHF | TGTGCCAGCTTCGAAGGGACAGGGGATAATTCACCCCTCCACTTT
TRBJ1-1 | NA | many | TRBV15 | CATSSEQGLNTEAFF | TGTGCCACCAGCAGCGAACAGGGCCTGAACACTGAAGCTTTCTTT
TRBJ1-6 | NA | few | TRBV7-9 | CASSWDYGGYSPLHF | TGTGCCAGCAGCTGGGACTATGGGGGTTACTCACCCCTCCACTTT
TRBJ2-7 | TRBD1 | NA | TRBV7-9 | CASSPGTGLEQYF | TGTGCCAGCAGCCCCGGGACAGGGCTCGAGCAGTACTTC
TRBJ1-1 | NA | NA | TRBV20-1 | CSAHPKGQNTEAFF | TGCAGTGCTCACCCCAAGGGCCAAAACACTGAAGCTTTCTTT
TRBJ1-1 | NA | NA | TRBV19 | CASSEVSDTEAFF | TGTGCCAGTAGTGAGGTCAGCGACACTGAAGCTTTCTTT
TRBJ2-7 | NA | NA | TRBV4-3 | CASSQELRLNSHEQYF | TGCGCCAGCAGCCAAGAGCTGCGCCTGAATTCCCACGAGCAGTACTTC
TRBJ2-2 | NA | few | TRBV20-1 | CSATRANTGELFF | TGCAGTGCCACCCGAGCGAACACCGGGGAGCTGTTTTTT
TRBJ1-1 | TRBD1 | NA | TRBV27 | CASSHRGQGSLPMNTEAFF | TGTGCCAGCAGCCATAGGGGACAGGGGTCACTCCCCATGAACACTGAAGCTTTCTTT
TRBJ1-1 | NA | few | TRBV4-3 | CASSQGVGNEAFF | TGCGCCAGCAGCCAAGGCGTGGGGAATGAAGCTTTCTTT
TRBJ2-3 | TRBD1 | few | TRBV9 | CASSVEGQGLDTQYF | TGTGCCAGCAGCGTAGAGGGACAGGGGCTAGATACGCAGTATTTT
TRBJ2-1 | NA | NA | TRBV20-1 | CSATDVAGPYNEQFF | TGCAGTGCCACAGACGTAGCCGGCCCCTACAATGAGCAGTTCTTC
TRBJ1-5 | NA | many | TRBV27 | CASSLNGLAGNQPQHF | TGTGCCAGCAGTTTAAACGGACTCGCGGGCAATCAGCCCCAGCATTTT
TRBJ2-5 | TRBD2 | NA | TRBV19 | CATRAGGQETQYF | TGTGCCACCCGGGCGGGAGGCCAAGAGACCCAGTACTTC
TRBJ2-3 | NA | NA | TRBV20-1 | CSASEISTLPRADTQYF | TGCAGTGCTAGTGAGATTAGTACATTACCTCGTGCAGATACGCAGTATTTT
TRBJ2-7 | TRBD1 | NA | TRBV4-1 | CASSQGDRPYEQYF | TGCGCCAGCAGCCAGGGGGACAGACCCTACGAGCAGTACTTC
TRBJ1-5 | NA | few | TRBV12-3/TRBV12-4 | CASGSVQGQPQHF | TGTGCCAGCGGTTCAGTACAAGGGCAGCCCCAGCATTTT
TRBJ2-4 | TRBD2 | few | TRBV20-1 | CSATGLAGGRGAKNIQYF | TGCAGTGCTACGGGACTAGCGGGAGGGCGAGGAGCCAAAAACATTCAGTACTTC
TRBJ2-1 | TRBD2 | NA | TRBV4-3 | CASSQEVAGGSDEQFF | TGCGCCAGCAGCCAAGAGGTAGCGGGAGGGAGCGATGAGCAGTTCTTC
TRBJ1-1 | NA | few | TRBV10-3 | CAISESTQAFF | TGTGCCATCAGTGAGTCGACTCAGGCTTTCTTT
TRBJ2-2 | NA | NA | TRBV9 | CASSVVSRTGELFF | TGTGCCAGCAGCGTAGTGTCGAGGACCGGGGAGCTGTTTTTT
TRBJ1-2 | NA | many | TRBV20-1 | CSARDPTLGLTYGYTF | TGCAGTGCTAGAGACCCCACCCTGGGGCTCACTTATGGCTACACCTTC
TRBJ2-3 | TRBD1 | many | TRBV30 | CAWRTGGPDTQYF | TGTGCCTGGAGAACAGGGGGCCCAGATACGCAGTATTTT
TRBJ1-5 | NA | few | TRBV29-1 | CSAGWAGSNQPQHF | TGCAGCGCCGGGTGGGCGGGTAGCAATCAGCCCCAGCATTTT
TRBJ1-1 | NA | few | TRBV19 | CASSIVGGSRTEAFF | TGTGCCAGTAGTATTGTAGGAGGGTCGAGGACTGAAGCTTTCTTT
TRBJ1-5 | NA | many | TRBV6-5 | CASSYSGWGQPQHF | TGTGCCAGCAGTTACTCAGGTTGGGGTCAGCCCCAGCATTTT
TRBJ1-2 | TRBD1 | NA | TRBV7-9 | CASSLDWTGAGYTF | TGTGCCAGCAGCTTAGATTGGACAGGTGCTGGCTACACCTTC
TRBJ2-2 | TRBD2 | NA | TRBV11-2 | CASSPRLAGGPSGELFF | TGTGCCAGCAGCCCTAGACTAGCGGGAGGCCCTTCCGGGGAGCTGTTTTTT
TRBJ2-7 | NA | few | TRBV7-9 | CASSFPDRPYEQYF | TGTGCCAGCAGCTTCCCGGACAGACCCTACGAGCAGTACTTC
TRBJ2-7 | TRBD1 | few | TRBV6-2/TRBV6-3 | CASSYSADRGWEQYF | TGTGCCAGCAGTTACTCCGCGGACAGGGGGTGGGAGCAGTACTTC
TRBJ2-4 | NA | many | TRBV29-1 | CSVGDPSSDKNIQYF | TGCAGCGTTGGAGACCCATCGAGTGACAAAAACATTCAGTACTTC
TRBJ1-1 | NA | many | TRBV4-3 | CASSRTLGTEAFF | TGCGCCAGCAGCCGCACGCTAGGCACTGAAGCTTTCTTT
TRBJ2-7 | TRBD2 | many | TRBV29-1 | CSVEDRGGYEQYF | TGCAGCGTTGAAGATCGCGGGGGATACGAGCAGTACTTC
TRBJ2-7 | TRBD1 | many | TRBV12-3/TRBV12-4 | CASSYGTGSTYEQYF | TGTGCCAGCAGTTATGGGACAGGGTCTACCTACGAGCAGTACTTC